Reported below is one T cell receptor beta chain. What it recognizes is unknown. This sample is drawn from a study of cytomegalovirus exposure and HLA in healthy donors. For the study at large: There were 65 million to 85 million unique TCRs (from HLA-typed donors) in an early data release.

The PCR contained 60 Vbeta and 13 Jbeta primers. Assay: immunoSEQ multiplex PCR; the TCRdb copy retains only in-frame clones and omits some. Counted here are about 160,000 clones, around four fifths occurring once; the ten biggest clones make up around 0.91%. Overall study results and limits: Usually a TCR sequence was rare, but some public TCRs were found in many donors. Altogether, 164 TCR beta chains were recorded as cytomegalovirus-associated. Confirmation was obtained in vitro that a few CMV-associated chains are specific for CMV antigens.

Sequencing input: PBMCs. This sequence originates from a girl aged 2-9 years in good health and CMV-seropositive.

The CDR3, as DNA: TGTGCCTCCCAGATTCGTCAAGAGACCCAGTACTTC. Encoded protein: CASQIRQETQYF. V and J are TRBV28 and TRBJ2-5, with D uncertain. Per germline, CDR1 MDHEN and CDR2 SYDVKM. CDR3 length: 12 residues. V gave up 11 bases and J gave up 2 bases, with 12 bases separating them.